These T cell receptor beta chains were read from a single sample in a study of T cell responses to AZD1222 COVID-19 vaccine. Using immunoSEQ multiplex PCR, the repertoire was profiled, and TCRdb retains in-frame clones only, with some absent. Altogether 150,000 or so clones are present, 90% to 95% being singletons, with the ten largest covering approximately 9%. The sequenced sample was peripheral blood, obtained on day 0 of AZD1222 vaccination. The receptors here all came from an adult in good health. The CDR3 runs from the conserved cysteine through the conserved F or W. A D gene is named only where the DNA matches it firmly. A row's size may be missing; if present it is once, few, many or a size class.

size | J | D | length | V | CDR3 | DNA
. | TRBJ1-4 | . | 11 | TRBV21-1 | CASSKAKGLFF | TGTGCCAGCAGCAAAGCAAAGGGGCTGTTTTTT
once | TRBJ2-7 | TRBD2 | 17 | TRBV7-6 | CASSLVERGPPIYEQYF | TGTGCCAGCAGCTTAGTCGAGCGGGGTCCCCCTATTTACGAGCAGTACTTC
. | TRBJ2-6 | . | 16 | TRBV9 | CASSRQPNSGANVLTF | TGTGCCAGCTCCAGGCAGCCCAACTCTGGGGCCAACGTCCTGACTTTC
. | TRBJ2-1 | TRBD2 | 16 | TRBV7-9 | CASSFSGAGGYNEQFF | TGTGCCAGCAGCTTTTCGGGAGCGGGGGGTTACAATGAGCAGTTCTTC
once | TRBJ1-2 | . | 15 | TRBV6-5 | CASSYGQTTIYGYTF | TGTGCCAGCAGTTATGGACAGACTACTATCTATGGCTACACCTTC
few | TRBJ2-2 | . | 12 | TRBV5-1 | CASSLNTGELFF | TGCGCCAGCAGCCTTAACACCGGGGAGCTGTTTTTT
. | TRBJ2-2 | TRBD2 | 14 | TRBV27 | CASGKREGGGELFF | TGTGCCAGCGGCAAAAGGGAGGGAGGCGGGGAGCTGTTTTTT
. | TRBJ2-5 | TRBD2 | 16 | TRBV13 | CASSEEVGGGRETQYF | TGTGCCAGCAGCGAGGAGGTTGGCGGGGGGAGAGAGACCCAGTACTTC
. | TRBJ2-7 | . | 14 | TRBV4-2 | CASSQDAGYYEQYF | TGTGCCAGCAGCCAAGATGCAGGATACTACGAGCAGTACTTC
. | TRBJ1-2 | . | 14 | TRBV7-9 | CASSLGGASYGYTF | TGTGCCAGCAGCTTAGGAGGTGCCAGCTATGGCTACACCTTC
. | TRBJ1-2 | . | 13 | TRBV9 | CASSADSNYGYTF | TGTGCCAGCAGCGCGGACAGCAACTATGGCTACACCTTC
. | TRBJ2-1 | . | 12 | TRBV2 | CASRPLYNEQFF | TGTGCCAGCAGGCCACTGTACAATGAGCAGTTCTTC
. | TRBJ1-6 | . | 16 | TRBV19 | CASRIGGTGGFSPLHF | TGTGCCAGTAGGATTGGAGGGACCGGGGGATTTTCACCCCTCCACTTT
. | TRBJ2-7 | TRBD2 | 15 | TRBV6-5 | CASTEGLAGGPVPYF | TGTGCCAGCACCGAAGGTCTAGCGGGGGGCCCCGTTCCGTACTTC
. | TRBJ2-7 | . | 15 | TRBV7-9 | CASSLEGRLSYEQYF | TGTGCCAGCAGCTTAGAGGGGCGTCTCTCCTACGAGCAGTACTTC
. | TRBJ2-7 | . | 15 | TRBV7-9 | CASSPAGRQSREQYF | TGTGCCAGCAGCCCTGCGGGAAGACAGTCCCGGGAGCAGTACTTC
. | TRBJ1-5 | TRBD1 | 16 | TRBV19 | CASSISDRVINQPQHF | TGTGCCAGTAGTATAAGCGACAGGGTCATCAATCAGCCCCAGCATTTT
. | TRBJ2-7 | . | 16 | TRBV21-1 | CASSAPFGYTSYEQYF | TGTGCCAGCAGCGCCCCATTTGGATACACATCCTACGAGCAGTACTTC
. | TRBJ2-1 | TRBD2 | 16 | TRBV7-2 | CASSLSAGGPVGEQFF | TGTGCCAGCAGCTTATCCGCGGGGGGGCCCGTAGGCGAGCAGTTCTTC
once | TRBJ2-1 | TRBD1 | 16 | TRBV27 | CASSFVIGTGDDEQFF | TGTGCCAGCAGTTTCGTAATCGGGACAGGGGACGATGAGCAGTTCTTC
. | TRBJ1-1 | . | 14 | TRBV11-2 | CASSPGLTTGEAFF | TGTGCCAGCAGCCCCGGTTTGACGACCGGTGAAGCTTTCTTT
. | TRBJ2-7 | . | 12 | TRBV3-1/TRBV3-2 | CASSSLAYEQYF | TGTGCCAGCAGCTCACTTGCCTACGAGCAGTACTTC
. | TRBJ1-1 | . | 17 | TRBV14 | CASSQEASQGWDTEAFF | TGTGCCAGCAGCCAAGAGGCCTCGCAGGGTTGGGACACTGAAGCTTTCTTT
. | TRBJ1-2 | . | 12 | TRBV30 | CACRVGETGYTF | TGTGCCTGCCGAGTTGGGGAGACTGGCTACACCTTC
. | TRBJ1-6 | . | 12 | TRBV10-3 | CAISEYSTPLHF | TGTGCCATCAGTGAATACAGCACACCCCTCCACTTT